The 7 T cell receptor delta chains listed next were all sequenced from one sample in a study of gamma delta lymphoproliferative disorders and STAT genes. TCRdb applied CATT to the multiplex PCR reads for clone calling. In the table there are 1,500 to 2,000 delta-chain clones, roughly 1.9% of which are singletons. Sequencing used genomic DNA taken from PBMCs of patients and controls. Sequencing used blood. Receptors were obtained from a human donor in good health.

This clone has more than one count but fewer than ten. The rearrangement links TRDV2 to TRDJ1, with 12 bases fitting TRDD3. The CDR3 spans 18 residues. V shed 3 bases, J shed 0 bases, and the junction held 10 bases outside the gene matches. The germline gives CDR1 GEAIGNYY, CDR2 EKD. CDR3 DNA: TGTGCCTGTGACCCCGTACTGGGGGATACTCCGTACACCGATAAACTCATCTTT. Protein sequence: CACDPVLGDTPYTDKLIF.

This clone occurred a few times. A far larger clone is one nucleotide away, so this likely arose from a read error. The gene calls are TRDV2 and TRDJ1; TRDD3 matches 7 bases. Germline CDR1 is GEAIGNYY and CDR2 is EKD. This CDR3 region has 14 residues. Trimming at V came to 3 bases and at J to 5 bases, leaving 8 bases not matched to a gene. In DNA form, the CDR3 reads TGTGCCTGTGACTCCATACTGGGGCCTGATAAACTCATCTTT. Translated: CACDSILGPDKLIF.

Remarks on this clone: The protein given by TCRdb reflects a much larger clone and differs at residue 4 from this DNA's translation, likely from a read error; the protein shown is the DNA's translation. CDR3 protein: CACNTAWGIYTDKLIF. The CDR3 nucleotides are TGTGCCTGTAACACCGCCTGGGGGATTTACACCGATAAACTCATCTTT. The rearrangement uses TRDV2 and TRDJ1, with 9 bases fitting TRDD3. Germline CDR1 GEAIGNYY, CDR2 EKD. This CDR3 comprises 16 residues.

This clone was seen a handful of times. TCRdb's protein for this DNA is that of a much larger clone and differs from the translation at residue 7, likely a read error; the protein shown is the DNA translation. The chain recombines TRDV2 with TRDJ1; D gene uncertain. Germline V lookup: CDR1 GEAIGNYY, CDR2 EKD. V was pared by 3 bases and J by 3 bases, with 16 bases between. There are 15 residues in the CDR3. The CDR3 DNA follows: TGTGCCTGTGACTCTCTCGAGGATCGGGCCGATAAACTCATCTTT. It encodes CACDSLEDRADKLIF.

In regard to this clone: A far more abundant clone sits one base away, making this likely a read error. Other nucleotide sequences from this sample produce the same CDR3. The rearrangement links TRDV2 to TRDJ3; no clear D gene. This CDR3 comprises 19 residues. CDR1 GEAIGNYY and CDR2 EKD come from the germline V gene. This CDR3 reads CACDTVRESSSWDTRQMFF. The CDR3, as DNA: TGTGCCTGCGACACCGTCCGGGAATCCAGCTCCTGGGACACCCGACAGATGTTTTTC.

Note on this clone: The mismatch at residue 9 between this DNA's translation and the TCRdb protein of a much larger clone likely reflects a read error; the protein shown is translated from the DNA. V gene TRDV2 combines with J gene TRDJ3; D unclear. Germline V gene data show CDR1 as GEAIGNYY and CDR2 as EKD. The CDR3 has 19 residues. Trimming took off 0 bases at V and 0 bases at J, with 14 bases between the two ends. The CDR3 sequence is CACDTELFPRSWDTRQMFF. CDR3 in DNA: TGTGCCTGTGACACCGAGTTATTCCCTCGCTCCTGGGACACCCGACAGATGTTTTTC.

By share of the sample, this clone is medium-sized. A read error likely explains this, since a far larger clone differs by one base. The chain is built from TRDV2 and TRDJ1; TRDD3 matches 9 bases. The CDR3 has 18 residues. Germline V gene sequence: CDR1 GEAIGNYY, CDR2 EKD. The ends lost 0 bases at V and 0 bases at J; junction bases unmatched: 10. CDR3 region: CACDTLSVAGGYTDKLIF. DNA of the CDR3: TGTGCCTGTGACACCCTAAGCGTGGCTGGGGGATACACCGATAAACTCATCTTT.